The clone carrying this T cell receptor (beta chain) has a single count. Its cognate antigen is unknown. As for treatment: about 20 received Ad26.COV2.S at low or high dose, single or two shots; several received placebo; per-sample allocation not given. Samples were taken on day 63 after the first vaccine or placebo injection. Adults aged 18-55 years in Boston included the donor. It was Wuhan-strain SARS-CoV-2 spike that the Ad26 vaccine vector expressed. The data were taken from a study of Ad26.COV2.S vaccination and SARS-CoV-2 variants. The wider study: Into the muscle, Ad26.COV2.S was dosed once or twice, 56 days apart.

This CDR3 region has 17 residues. CDR1 is ENHRY, CDR2 SYGVKD, per germline. V lost 0 bases, J lost 0 bases, and 14 bases lay in between. Generated by immunoSEQ multiplex PCR, the TCRdb table keeps only in-frame clones and is missing some. The sample gives approximately 300,000 clones, around 84% of which show up once; less than 2% is in the top ten. The study, taken as a whole, reports: TCR breadth and depth analyses may have underestimated total T cell responses.

The chain recombines TRBV10-3 with TRBJ1-2, with no clear D. The TCR comes from a person aged 18-60 years who received the Ad26.COV2.S COVID-19 vaccine or a placebo. The input for sequencing was peripheral blood, taken in a trial of Ad26.COV2.S vaccine versus placebo. CDR3 sequence reads: CAISESGKRTSNYGYTF. CDR3 in DNA: TGTGCCATCAGTGAGTCGGGGAAAAGAACCTCTAACTATGGCTACACCTTC.